Listed below are T cell receptor beta chains from one sample, sequenced in a study of T cell changes during pregnancy in multiple sclerosis. TCRdb's copy holds only in-frame clones and misses some; the assay was immunoSEQ multiplex PCR. The sample yields just under 50,000 clones, approximately 94% seen once. The source was CD4+ T cells from peripheral blood mononuclear cells, collected in the third trimester of pregnancy. These receptors all come from a female donor with multiple sclerosis, enrolled in a pregnancy study. Both conserved end residues are part of each CDR3. Fields, in order: CDR3 DNA, CDR3 protein, D gene, clone size, J gene, V gene. A D gene is named only where the DNA matches it firmly. The size field is filled for only some rows; it gives once, few, many or a size class.

TGTGCCAGTAGTATAGAACTAGCGGGGTACAATGAGCAGTTCTTC,CASSIELAGYNEQFF,TRBD2,.,TRBJ2-1,TRBV19
TGCGCCAGCAGTGAGCCGCGGGGGTCGGAAGAGACCCAGTACTTC,CASSEPRGSEETQYF,TRBD2,.,TRBJ2-5,TRBV10-2
TGTGCCAGCAGCCCTACTAGCGGGGGCTACGAGCAGTACTTC,CASSPTSGGYEQYF,TRBD2,.,TRBJ2-7,TRBV11-2
TGTGCCAGCTCACCACCCCAGGGCGGCTACACCTTC,CASSPPQGGYTF,.,.,TRBJ1-2,TRBV18
TGTGCCAGCAGAAGGGACAGGGTAAGCTCTGGAAACACCATATATTTT,CASRRDRVSSGNTIYF,TRBD1,.,TRBJ1-3,TRBV5-6
TGTGCCAGCAGCTTGTCAATAGGGGGCGTGGAGACCCAGTACTTC,CASSLSIGGVETQYF,TRBD1,.,TRBJ2-5,TRBV5-5
TGTGCCAGCTCACCCAGGGACAGAACGAACACTGAAGCTTTCTTT,CASSPRDRTNTEAFF,TRBD1,.,TRBJ1-1,TRBV18
TGTGCCAGCAGCTTCCGGACTAGCGGGCCCGTGGATACGCAGTATTTT,CASSFRTSGPVDTQYF,.,.,TRBJ2-3,TRBV21-1
TGTGCCAGCAGCTTAGTTGCAGGAAATCAGCCCCAGCATTTT,CASSLVAGNQPQHF,.,.,TRBJ1-5,TRBV7-2
TGCGCCAGCAGCTTGGGGACAGGAGGTCAGGAGACCCAGTACTTC,CASSLGTGGQETQYF,TRBD1,.,TRBJ2-5,TRBV5-1
TGTGCCAGCAGCGTCGAGCTTTCAGGGGGCTATGGCTACACCTTC,CASSVELSGGYGYTF,TRBD1,.,TRBJ1-2,TRBV9
TGTGCCAGCAGTGAAGCACAGGAGTATAATTCACCCCTCCACTTT,CASSEAQEYNSPLHF,.,.,TRBJ1-6,TRBV6-1
TGTGCCAGCAGCCTCCGACAGGGGACCACTGAAGCTTTCTTT,CASSLRQGTTEAFF,TRBD1,.,TRBJ1-1,TRBV7-2
TGCGCCAGCAGCCATGGCCGGGACACGTCTTACGAGCAGTACTTC,CASSHGRDTSYEQYF,.,.,TRBJ2-7,TRBV4-3
TGTGCCAGCAGGTCGGGGGGATCTGGGGCCAACGTCCTGACTTTC,CASRSGGSGANVLTF,TRBD2,once,TRBJ2-6,TRBV6-5
TGTGCCAGCTCACCAGGACAGGGACAGATCTATGGCTACACCTTC,CASSPGQGQIYGYTF,TRBD1,.,TRBJ1-2,TRBV18
TGTGCCAGCAGCGGAGGTTCTTCGGGGAAAAATGAGCAGTTCTTC,CASSGGSSGKNEQFF,.,.,TRBJ2-1,TRBV5-5
TGTGCCAGCAGACAAAGCGGGAGCCGCACAGATACGCAGTATTTT,CASRQSGSRTDTQYF,TRBD2,.,TRBJ2-3,TRBV27